This TCR beta chain was recovered during a study of blood T cells in healthy people across ages. Whole-study findings and limits: The study lacked donor CMV status, which possibly confounded expanded clonotype changes. Diversity of TCR beta correlated strongly with naive T cell percentage.

Note on this clonotype: The antigen remains undetermined.

Germline CDR1 and CDR2: SGHTA and FQGTGA. With 4 bases removed from V and 1 base from J, the gap between germline ends came to 9 bases. This CDR3 is built from 14 residues. Using a J-beta primer mix together with a sample-barcoded 5' primer, a second PCR was run for roughly 7 to 12 cycles. TCRdb called the 5' RACE reads again in MiXCR, with one record for every CDR3 protein. The sample has 1.5 million to 2 million distinct CDR3 sequences, around 35% seen once. The sequence was obtained from a young woman in good health. The rearrangement joins TRBV7-3 to TRBJ2-3, with D possibly being TRBD2 (5 bases). Source material: blood. The CDR3 DNA sequence: TGTGCCAGCAGCTCCTTCGGGGGCACAGATACGCAGTATTTT. Encoded protein: CASSSFGGTDTQYF.